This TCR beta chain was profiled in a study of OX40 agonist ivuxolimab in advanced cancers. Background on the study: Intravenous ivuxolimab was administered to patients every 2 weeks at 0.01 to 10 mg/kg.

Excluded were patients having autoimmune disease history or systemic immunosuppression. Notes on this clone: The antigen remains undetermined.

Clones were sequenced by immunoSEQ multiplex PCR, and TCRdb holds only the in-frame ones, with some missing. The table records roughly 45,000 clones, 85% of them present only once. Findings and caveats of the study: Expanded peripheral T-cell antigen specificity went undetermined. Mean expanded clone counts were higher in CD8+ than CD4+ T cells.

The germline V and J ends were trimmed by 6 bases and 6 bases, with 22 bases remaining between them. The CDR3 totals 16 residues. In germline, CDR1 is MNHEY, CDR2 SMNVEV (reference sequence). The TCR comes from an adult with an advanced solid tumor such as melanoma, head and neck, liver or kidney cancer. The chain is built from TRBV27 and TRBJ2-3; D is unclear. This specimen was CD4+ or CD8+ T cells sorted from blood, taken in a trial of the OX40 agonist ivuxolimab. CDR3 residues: CASSPLRVSFSDTQYF. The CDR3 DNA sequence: TGTGCCAGCAGCCCACTTCGGGTCTCCTTCTCTGATACGCAGTATTTT.